The entry below gives a single T cell receptor beta chain sequence along with its context. The junction differs from germline at one of its ends, possibly a read error. The source of the sample is a study of blood T cell repertoires in COVID-19. Looking at the study overall: COVID-19 samples from acute and convalescent phases originated in the United States, Italy and Spain. The analysed material was cDNA or gDNA that came from T cells, B-cell-depleted T cells, or PBMCs.

Study processing details: Nucleated cell counts were estimated from reference gene primer amplification. The protocol was immunoSEQ multiplex PCR, while the TCRdb copy is restricted to in-frame clones and leaves out a portion. The V and J calls and clone size were taken over from that table, and D and trimming were inferred from the DNA. The sample consists of about 60,000 clones, roughly 87% of them appearing once. CDR3 length equals 12 residues. Germline-derived CDR1 and CDR2 are SGHRS and YFSETQ. The TCR sequence derives from a human donor with acute or convalescent COVID-19. The donor label of this sample is uncertain. What was sequenced was peripheral blood. The V gene is TRBV5-1, the J gene TRBJ2-2; tentatively, D is TRBD1 (6 bases). The CDR3 spells CASKGDTWELFF. CDR3 nucleotide sequence: TGCGCCAGCAAGGGGGACACCTGGGAGCTGTTTTTT.